The sequence of this T cell receptor beta chain was determined in a study of vaccination and CD4 T cells after COVID-19. Treatment noted: roughly 10-day PBMC culture with coronavirus spike peptide pools or control peptides (ViraFEST assay). Under the ViraFEST approach, antigen-specific T cells were expanded with peptide pools and TCRs subsequently sequenced. The Oncomine TCR Beta short-read assay was what sequenced the DNA obtained from cultured CD4+ T cells. TCRdb called the PCR reads again in MiXCR, with one record for every CDR3 protein. The sample includes around 18,000 distinct CDR3 sequences, 40% to 60% seen only once; the top ten take about 10%. V was shortened by 3 bases and J by 0 bases, with 9 bases between the two germline ends. There are 15 residues in the CDR3. Germline V lookup: CDR1 ENHRY, CDR2 SYGVKD. Points on this clonotype: Its target is unknown.

Study findings and constraints: Median SARS-CoV-2-reactive clonotypes rose from around 19 to 38, not significantly.

The sequences come from CD4+ T cells from blood, cultured in vitro, collected before SARS-CoV-2 vaccination. This chain links TRBV10-3 with TRBJ1-5; TRBD1 is a possible D gene (5 bases). This receptor was obtained from a human donor who had recovered from COVID-19. The CDR3 protein is CAISEGRDSNQPQHF. DNA of the CDR3: TGTGCCATCAGTGAAGGCAGGGATAGCAATCAGCCCCAGCATTTT.